The present T cell receptor (beta chain) was sequenced within a study of shared clonotypes between healthy human individuals. Whole-study results and caveats: Non-shared clonotypes showed lower generation probabilities than clonotypes common to all four donors. The low donor count limited represented genetic and exposure-history diversity.

CDR1 is LNHDA, CDR2 SQIVND, per germline (reference sequence). V was trimmed by 7 bases and J by 0 bases, leaving 9 bases between them. CDR3 length: 13 residues. For each subset, genomic DNA was distributed in equal portions over several immunoSEQ plates. The protocol was immunoSEQ multiplex PCR, while the TCRdb copy is restricted to in-frame clones and leaves out a portion. Of approximately 2.5 million clones in the sample, 93% were seen once. On this clone itself: Its antigen is not identified.

The chain uses TRBV19 and TRBJ1-2; D unclear. This receptor was identified in a man younger than 30 in good health. Some clones in this sample may be carry-over from other donors' samples. Material for sequencing was naive CD4+ T cells from PBMCs. The subset: CD45RA+ positively selected. CDR3 nucleotides: TGTGCCAGTATTAAGGGTGCTAACTATGGCTACACCTTC. It specifies CASIKGANYGYTF.